These 30 T cell receptor beta chains were sequenced from one sample in a study of a mutant IDH1 vaccine in newly diagnosed glioma. The assay was immunoSEQ multiplex PCR, and TCRdb's table has in-frame clones only and misses some. This table has roughly 38,000 clones, around 81% appearing once. These receptors are not linked to any known antigen. Sample time point: week 23, last vaccination. Doses of 300 ug of mutant IDH1 20-mer peptide were given with topical imiquimod. Sequenced here: PBMCs, sampled from a glioma patient whose treatment included an IDH1 peptide vaccine. These receptors all come from a woman aged 40 to 49 with glioma. Some clones in this sample may be carry-over from other donors' samples.

The gene calls are TRBV4-3 and TRBJ2-2; tentative D call: TRBD1 (5 bases). Germline V CDR1 and CDR2: LGHNA, YSLEER. The CDR3 length is 16 residues. V dropped 0 bases and J dropped 8 bases, with 16 bases sitting between them. The CDR3 bases are TGCGCCAGCAGCCAAGACCCGGCTCCCAGGGTGGGGGAGCTGTTTTTT. Encoded protein: CASSQDPAPRVGELFF.

This chain uses TRBV6-4 with TRBJ2-6, with D possibly being TRBD1 (6 bases). Trimming cost V 6 bases and J 0 bases, with 9 bases left between them. The germline V gene has CDR1 MRHNA and CDR2 SNTAGT. This CDR3 region has 15 residues. The CDR3 region is CASSQQGSGANVLTF. CDR3 nucleotide sequence: TGTGCCAGCAGCCAACAGGGCTCTGGGGCCAACGTCCTGACTTTC.

The chain employs TRBV10-3 and TRBJ1-2; 7 bases line up with TRBD1. This CDR3 has 15 residues. Germline CDR1 and CDR2: ENHRY and SYGVKD. Unmatched junction bases numbered 8, after V lost 2 bases and J lost 5 bases. The CDR3 region has the DNA TGTGCCATCAGTGAGGACAGGGAACCGAGGTATGGCTACACCTTC. Amino acids: CAISEDREPRYGYTF.

This clone was found once. The chain has TRBV7-6 and TRBJ2-7; 9 bases are a match to TRBD1. The CDR3 is made up of 18 amino acids. Per germline, CDR1 SGHVS and CDR2 FNYEAQ. Germline trimming cut 2 bases from V and 3 bases from J; bases unmatched to any gene: 14. In DNA form, the CDR3 reads TGTGCCAGCAGCTTACTCTCCGGGACAGGGAGTAAGGTCTACGAGCAGTACTTC. This codes for CASSLLSGTGSKVYEQYF. Full variable domain (outside the CDR3, taken from reference TRBV7-6 and TRBJ2-7): GAGVSQSPRYKVTKRGQDVALRCDPISGHVSLYWYRQALGQGPEFLTYFNYEAQQDKSGLPNDRFSAERPEGSISTLTIQRTEQRDSAMYRCASSLLSGTGSKVYEQYFGPGTRLTVT.

This clone was seen just once. The rearrangement uses TRBV2 and TRBJ2-7; D may be TRBD1 or TRBD2 (6 bases each). Per germline, CDR1 SNHLY and CDR2 FYNNEI. This CDR3 contains 11 residues. The V end lost 8 bases, the J end lost 7 bases, and 12 bases lay between the germline ends. CDR3 sequence reads: CASGGPGEQYF. DNA for the CDR3: TGTGCCAGCGGGGGGCCGGGGGAGCAGTACTTC.

This chain uses TRBV5-1 with TRBJ2-7; D gene unclear. Germline CDR1 SGHRS, CDR2 YFSETQ. The V and J ends lost 0 bases and 3 bases respectively, with 10 bases between them. The CDR3 runs to 14 residues. This CDR3 is CASSLGNWGYEQYF. As DNA, the CDR3 is TGCGCCAGCAGCTTGGGGAATTGGGGCTACGAGCAGTACTTC.

The J gene is TRBJ1-2, the V gene TRBV19, with D possibly matching TRBD1 (5 bases). Germline CDR1 and CDR2: LNHDA and SQIVND (reference sequence). The CDR3 contains 15 residues. Trimming stripped 5 bases from V and 5 bases from J, with 18 bases between. CDR3: CASSAGPGGAYGYTF. DNA of the CDR3: TGTGCCAGTAGTGCGGGACCCGGAGGGGCTTATGGCTACACCTTC. The variable domain in full, with the rest retrieved from reference TRBV19 and TRBJ1-2, is DGGITQSPKYLFRKEGQNVTLSCEQNLNHDAMYWYRQDPGQGLRLIYYSQIVNDFQKGDIAEGYSVSREKKESFPLTVTSAQKNPTAFYLCASSAGPGGAYGYTFGSGTRLTVV.

The table lists this clone with a count of one. The CDR3 coding sequence is TGTGCCATCAGTCCCTATAACAGCGAGCAGTACTTC. Translation gives CAISPYNSEQYF. The chain combines TRBV10-3 with TRBJ2-7; D is ambiguous. Germline CDR1 is ENHRY and CDR2 is SYGVKD. This CDR3 has 12 residues. Trimming removed 5 bases from V and 6 bases from J, with 11 bases in between.

This chain uses TRBV5-6 with TRBJ1-1, with unresolved D. The CDR3 sequence is 12 residues long. Between the trimmed V and J ends, which lost 0 bases and 11 bases, there was a span of 11 bases. The germline V gene encodes CDR1 SGHDT and CDR2 YYEEEE. This CDR3 is CASSLVSSGAFF. CDR3 coding DNA: TGTGCCAGCAGCTTGGTGAGCTCGGGTGCTTTCTTT. Complete variable domain (other parts from reference TRBV5-6 and TRBJ1-1): DAGVTQSPTHLIKTRGQQVTLRCSPKSGHDTVSWYQQALGQGPQFIFQYYEEEERQRGNFPDRFSGHQFPNYSSELNVNALLLGDSALYLCASSLVSSGAFFGQGTRLTVV.

V and J are TRBV19 and TRBJ1-4; no firm D call. The ends were cut back, 2 bases at V and 6 bases at J, with 4 bases in the middle. From germline, CDR1 is LNHDA and CDR2 SQIVND (reference sequence). The CDR3 loop spans 12 amino acids. CDR3 sequence reads: CASSIRYEKLFF. The CDR3, as DNA: TGTGCCAGTAGTATACGATATGAAAAACTGTTTTTT.

The chain uses TRBV5-1 and TRBJ2-2; tentatively, D is TRBD1 (6 bases). V lost 4 bases and J lost 1, with 11 bases in between. Germline V gene sequence: CDR1 SGHRS, CDR2 YFSETQ. The CDR3 runs to 15 residues. The DNA for the CDR3 is TGCGCCAGCAGCATCACACAGGGGAACACCGGGGAGCTGTTTTTT. This encodes CASSITQGNTGELFF.

This chain links TRBV13 with TRBJ2-3; weak D call: TRBD1 (7 bases). V lost 5 bases to trimming and J lost 0 bases, with 15 bases between them. Germline loops: CDR1 PRHDT, CDR2 FYEKMQ (reference sequence). This CDR3 is built from 16 residues. This CDR3 is CASSPQTGTSTDTQYF. CDR3 nucleotide sequence: TGTGCCAGCAGCCCTCAGACAGGGACTAGCACAGATACGCAGTATTTT.

This clone was seen a single time. This sequence joins TRBV19 and TRBJ2-6; D could derive from TRBD1 or TRBD2 (5 bases each). V was shortened by 7 bases and J by 0 bases, with 13 bases between the two germline ends. The CDR3 runs 16 residues. Looked up from germline, CDR1 is LNHDA and CDR2 is SQIVND (reference sequence). The CDR3 loop reads CASTAGTYSGANVLTF. The CDR3, as DNA: TGTGCCAGTACGGCAGGGACCTACTCTGGGGCCAACGTCCTGACTTTC. The complete variable domain, with remaining parts taken from reference TRBV19 and TRBJ2-6, reads DGGITQSPKYLFRKEGQNVTLSCEQNLNHDAMYWYRQDPGQGLRLIYYSQIVNDFQKGDIAEGYSVSREKKESFPLTVTSAQKNPTAFYLCASTAGTYSGANVLTFGAGSRLTVL.

This chain links TRBV11-2 with TRBJ2-7; 8 bases are a match to TRBD2. Germline V CDR1 and CDR2: SGHAT, FQNNGV. Trimming took 5 bases from V and 4 from J; bases not matched to a gene: 10. CDR3 size: 15 residues. This CDR3 reads CASSVPQRERYEQYF. The CDR3 DNA follows: TGTGCCAGCAGCGTCCCCCAGCGGGAGCGGTACGAGCAGTACTTC.

In its sample, this clone was seen a few times. This chain links TRBV18 with TRBJ1-4; D is unresolved. V dropped 1 base and J dropped 4 bases, with 16 bases sitting between them. Per germline, CDR1 KGHSH and CDR2 LQKENI. The CDR3 totals 17 residues. The CDR3 region is CASSPQAGEPHNEKLFF. CDR3 DNA: TGTGCCAGCTCACCACAGGCGGGAGAACCTCATAATGAAAAACTGTTTTTT.

This sequence joins TRBV7-6 and TRBJ1-5; D ambiguous. The V gene's germline CDR1 is SGHVS and CDR2 FNYEAQ. There are 14 residues in the CDR3. The V and J ends lost 5 bases and 6 bases respectively, with 14 bases between them. The CDR3 loop is CASSLAGGGQPQHF. As DNA, the CDR3 is TGTGCCAGCAGCCTGGCGGGAGGAGGTCAGCCCCAGCATTTT.

V is TRBV5-1 and J is TRBJ2-1; 7 positions match TRBD1. The CDR3 consists of 15 residues. Germline CDR1 and CDR2: SGHRS and YFSETQ. The V segment lost 0 bases and the J segment 8 bases; nucleotides outside the gene matches: 8. This CDR3 reads CASSLVRQGLDEQFF. The CDR3 bases are TGCGCCAGCAGCTTGGTCCGACAGGGCCTCGATGAGCAGTTCTTC.

As to this clone: Other nucleotide sequences from this sample produce the same CDR3. This chain connects TRBV30 to TRBJ1-2; the match to TRBD1 covers 7 bases. CDR3 size: 15 residues. The V gene's germline CDR1 is GTSNPN and CDR2 SVGIG (reference sequence). The CDR3 region has the DNA TGTGCGACCCGGGGGGAGTCAGGGGGAAACTATGGCTACACCTTC. Translating gives CATRGESGGNYGYTF.

The rearrangement uses TRBV19 and TRBJ1-5, with a weak D call TRBD1 (6 bases). The V gene lost 4 bases and the J gene lost 4 bases, with 20 bases spanning the gap. CDR1 is LNHDA, CDR2 SQIVND, per germline (reference sequence). This CDR3 is 17 amino acids long. The CDR3 sequence: CASSNARGGRGNQPQHF. CDR3 coding DNA: TGTGCCAGTAGTAATGCGCGAGGGGGAAGGGGAAATCAGCCCCAGCATTTT.

This chain connects TRBV10-2 to TRBJ2-1; D remains unclear. CDR3 length: 13 residues. Germline CDR1 and CDR2: WSHSY and SAAADI. Trimming cost V 2 bases and J 4 bases, with 6 bases left between them. The CDR3, as DNA: TGCGCCAGCAGTGAGCCGGCATACAATGAGCAGTTCTTC. Its translation is CASSEPAYNEQFF.

The CDR3 loop reads CASRSPGLRNSGANVLTF. The CDR3 DNA is TGTGCCAGCAGGTCTCCGGGTCTACGAAACTCTGGGGCCAACGTCCTGACTTTC. This sequence joins TRBV2 and TRBJ2-6, with D unresolved. Germline V lookup: CDR1 SNHLY, CDR2 FYNNEI. The CDR3 contains 18 residues. Trimming cost V 6 bases and J 0 bases, with 18 bases left between them.

The chain employs TRBV28 and TRBJ1-1, with D possibly being TRBD1 (5 bases). Trimming removed 6 bases from V and 5 bases from J, with 19 bases in between. The germline V gene encodes CDR1 MDHEN and CDR2 SYDVKM. This CDR3 spans 15 amino acids. CDR3 amino acids: CASRRSGFGWTEAFF. The DNA of the CDR3 is TGTGCCAGCAGAAGGTCAGGGTTTGGTTGGACTGAAGCTTTCTTT.

The chain links TRBV6-6 to TRBJ1-1, with D tentatively TRBD1 (6 bases). The CDR3 has 15 amino acids. Germline CDR1 and CDR2: MNHNY and SVGAGI (reference sequence). Trimming removed 6 bases at V and 1 base at J, with 15 bases between. The chain's CDR3 is CASSSSGGGNTEAFF. DNA for the CDR3: TGTGCCAGCAGCTCCAGTGGAGGGGGGAACACTGAAGCTTTCTTT.

J is TRBJ2-2 and V is TRBV6-1; D uncertain. This CDR3 spans 15 amino acids. In germline, CDR1 is MNHNS, CDR2 SASEGT. V lost 5 bases and J lost 3, with 13 bases in between. CDR3 loop: CASSPYDLDTGELFF. CDR3 in DNA: TGTGCCAGCAGTCCTTACGACCTGGACACCGGGGAGCTGTTTTTT.

CDR3 residues: CASSSTQLYGYTF. The CDR3 coding sequence is TGTGCCAGCAGTTCCACGCAGTTGTATGGCTACACCTTC. J is TRBJ1-2 and V is TRBV27; no definite D call. Germline-derived CDR1 and CDR2 are MNHEY and SMNVEV (reference sequence). The CDR3 consists of 13 residues. V shed 4 bases and J shed 5 bases, with 11 bases lying between them.

The chain joins TRBV10-3 to TRBJ2-5, with 10 bases matching TRBD2. V gave up 11 bases and J gave up 4 bases; unmatched junction bases: 10. This CDR3 contains 14 residues. CDR1 is ENHRY, CDR2 SYGVKD, per germline. The CDR3 DNA follows: TGTGCCGTACAGTCGAGCGGGGGGGTAGAGACCCAGTACTTC. It specifies CAVQSSGGVETQYF.

The chain carries TRBV5-1 and TRBJ1-4; tentative D call: TRBD1 (5 bases). The CDR3 is 12 residues long. Germline CDR1 SGHRS, CDR2 YFSETQ. Trimming shortened V by 6 bases and J by 8 bases, and 11 bases separated the two germline ends. CDR3 in DNA: TGCGCCAGCACACAGGAGGGGGAAAAACTGTTTTTT. It codes for CASTQEGEKLFF.

The V and J genes are TRBV9 and TRBJ1-5, with 8 bases identical to TRBD1. The junction had 6 bases not matched to a gene; V was cut back by 4 bases and J by 3 bases. The germline V gene encodes CDR1 SGDLS and CDR2 YYNGEE. The CDR3 has 15 residues. The CDR3 loop reads CASSPGQADNQPQHF. DNA for the CDR3: TGTGCCAGCAGCCCGGGACAGGCAGACAATCAGCCCCAGCATTTT. The complete variable domain, with remaining parts taken from reference TRBV9 and TRBJ1-5, reads DSGVTQTPKHLITATGQRVTLRCSPRSGDLSVYWYQQSLDQGLQFLIQYYNGEERAKGNILERFSAQQFPDLHSELNLSSLELGDSALYFCASSPGQADNQPQHFGDGTRLSIL.

CDR3 bases: TGCAGTGTAACAGGGATGTCTGGCTACACCTTC. It translates to CSVTGMSGYTF. This chain uses TRBV20-1 with TRBJ1-2; perhaps TRBD1 as D (6 bases). V was cut by 7 bases and J by 7 bases, with 13 bases left in between. From germline, CDR1 is DFQATT and CDR2 SNEGSKA (reference sequence). The CDR3 has 11 residues.

The chain is built from TRBV2 and TRBJ2-5; possibly TRBD2 for D (7 bases). In germline, CDR1 is SNHLY, CDR2 FYNNEI. This CDR3 contains 16 residues. Between the trimmed V and J ends, which lost 6 bases and 4 bases, there was a span of 21 bases. The CDR3 bases are TGTGCCAGCAGAAGGTCGGGGGGCTATCAGGGAGAGACCCAGTACTTC. Its protein is CASRRSGGYQGETQYF.